The 32 T cell receptor beta chains below were found in one sample sequenced in a study of human T cells and chemical hapten exposure. Time point: patch test 1, 2 weeks after DPC sensitization. The treatment was: therapeutic diphenylcyclopropenone sensitization with weekly scalp DPC. TCRdb itself ran the RACE reads through MiXCR, one entry per CDR3 protein. The table shows 80,000 to 100,000 distinct CDR3 sequences, with under 9% occurring only once. The source material was whole blood, sampled in connection with sensitization to the hapten diphenylcyclopropenone (DPC). The receptor set was obtained from a woman between 25 and 40 years old with alopecia areata. Some clones in this sample may be carry-over from other donors' samples.

There are many counts of this clonotype. This chain connects TRBV12-3 or TRBV12-4 to TRBJ1-6; 8 bases match TRBD1. CDR3 length equals 17 residues. The V and J ends lost 3 bases and 8 bases, in that order; junction bases with no gene match: 12. CDR3 in DNA: TGTGCCAGCAGTTTTCGGAGGACGGACAGGGTACATTCACCCCTCCACTTT. This encodes CASSFRRTDRVHSPLHF.

The table lists this clonotype with a few counts. The chain is built from TRBV2 and TRBJ1-2; 8 positions agree with TRBD1. CDR1 is SNHLY and CDR2 is FYNNEI in the germline V gene. V shed 5 bases, J shed 4 bases, and the junction held 0 bases outside the gene matches. This CDR3 is built from 12 residues. CDR3 nucleotide sequence: TGTGCCAGCAGTACAGGGGGCTATGGCTACACCTTC. Its protein product is CASSTGGYGYTF.

In this sample, this clonotype turned up a few times. The rearrangement links TRBV30 to TRBJ1-2; 7 nucleotides agree with TRBD1. The CDR3 is 13 residues long. The trim removed 6 bases at V and 8 bases at J, leaving 12 bases unmatched. Germline CDR1 and CDR2: GTSNPN and SVGIG (reference sequence). The CDR3 protein is CACRGQQDTGYTF. The CDR3 coding sequence is TGTGCCTGCCGGGGACAGCAGGATACGGGCTACACCTTC.

This clonotype showed up just a few times. The chain employs TRBV2 and TRBJ2-1; 11 bases are shared with TRBD2. Germline assignment: CDR1 SNHLY and CDR2 FYNNEI. Losses at the gene ends were 2 bases for V and 7 bases for J; bases not matched to a gene: 13. The CDR3 runs 18 residues. The CDR3: CASSEWPDGTSGTNEQFF. CDR3 nucleotide sequence: TGTGCCAGCAGTGAATGGCCCGACGGGACTAGCGGTACTAATGAGCAGTTCTTC.

This sequence joins TRBV12-3 or TRBV12-4 and TRBJ1-5; 7 bases fit TRBD1. CDR3 length: 15 amino acids. J was trimmed by 4 bases and V by 5 bases; bases with no gene match: 8. The CDR3 here is CASSPTGRANQPQHF. CDR3 coding DNA: TGTGCCAGCAGTCCGACAGGGCGGGCGAATCAGCCCCAGCATTTT.

This clonotype was detected a few times. This chain links TRBV6-1 with TRBJ1-5; the D is unclear. V was clipped by 2 bases and J by 2 bases, with 13 bases between them. From germline, CDR1 is MNHNS and CDR2 SASEGT. There are 16 residues in the CDR3. CDR3 sequence reads: CASSETEGMGNQPQHF. CDR3 in DNA: TGTGCCAGCAGTGAAACCGAGGGTATGGGCAATCAGCCCCAGCATTTT.

Only a few counts were recorded for this clonotype. The chain links TRBV29-1 to TRBJ1-1; D call uncertain. Germline CDR1 is SQVTM and CDR2 is ANQGSEA. Between the trimmed V and J ends, which lost 6 bases and 2 bases, there was a span of 10 bases. The CDR3 runs 12 residues. The CDR3 DNA follows: TGCAGCGTCCCGGCAGCTAACACTGAAGCTTTCTTT. This gives the protein CSVPAANTEAFF.

The CDR3 protein is CASSPRVGPLTNSPLHF. CDR3 bases: TGTGCCAGCAGCCCTAGGGTTGGACCTTTGACGAATTCACCCCTCCACTTT. The chain uses TRBV3-1 and TRBJ1-6; D unclear. CDR3 length: 17 residues. Germline assignment: CDR1 LGHDT and CDR2 YNNKEL (reference sequence). V was clipped by 4 bases and J by 7 bases, with 20 bases between them.

In its sample, this clonotype was seen a few times. J is TRBJ2-1 and V is TRBV20-1, with a possible D match to TRBD2 (6 bases). The V gene's germline CDR1 is DFQATT and CDR2 SNEGSKA (reference sequence). The length of the CDR3 is 14 residues. V lost 1 base and J lost 1, with 8 bases in between. DNA of the CDR3: TGCAGTGCTAGAGTGGCGGGGTCCTACAATGAGCAGTTCTTC. Translated: CSARVAGSYNEQFF.

This clonotype was seen ten or more times. The rearrangement links TRBV5-1 to TRBJ2-1; 11 nucleotides align to TRBD2. This CDR3 spans 17 amino acids. CDR1 and CDR2 from the germline V gene are SGHRS and YFSETQ. Trimming removed 0 bases from V and 2 bases from J; junction bases left unmatched: 4. The CDR3 reads CASSLASSGGPYNEQFF. The DNA of the CDR3 is TGCGCCAGCAGCTTGGCCTCTAGCGGGGGGCCCTACAATGAGCAGTTCTTC.

At least ten counts were recorded for this clonotype. The gene calls are TRBV7-9 and TRBJ1-2; D possibly corresponds to TRBD1 (6 bases). Trimming removed 5 bases at V and 4 bases at J, with 23 bases between. Germline values: CDR1 SEHNR, CDR2 FQNEAQ (reference sequence). This CDR3 is 17 amino acids long. The CDR3 sequence: CASSPSQHRTVLYGYTF. The CDR3 bases are TGTGCCAGCAGCCCCTCCCAACATCGGACAGTCCTCTATGGCTACACCTTC.

This clonotype was counted ten times or more. The gene calls are TRBV3-1 and TRBJ2-1; D uncertain. CDR1 is LGHDT and CDR2 is YNNKEL in the germline V gene (reference sequence). Deletions cut 3 bases from V and 7 bases from J, with 4 bases between. This CDR3 is 11 amino acids long. CDR3 coding DNA: TGTGCCAGCAGCCAGGCTAATGAGCAGTTCTTC. This translates into CASSQANEQFF.

This clonotype was seen only a few times. The rearrangement joins TRBV12-3 or TRBV12-4 to TRBJ1-3; D remains unclear. The V end was cut by 2 bases, the J end by 4 bases, with 12 bases between. The CDR3 has 15 amino acids. The CDR3, as DNA: TGTGCCAGCAGTTTATACCCGAGTTCGGGAAACACCATATATTTT. This codes for CASSLYPSSGNTIYF.

A few counts support this clonotype. The chain couples TRBV12-3 or TRBV12-4 to TRBJ1-5, with D unresolved. The CDR3 has 11 amino acids. The V gene lost 4 bases and the J gene lost 6 bases, with 4 bases spanning the gap. CDR3: CASSCSQPQHF. In DNA, the CDR3 is TGTGCCAGCAGTTGTTCTCAGCCCCAGCATTTT.

This clonotype came up many times. The chain joins TRBV5-5 to TRBJ2-5, with D possibly being TRBD1 (6 bases). The CDR3 length is 16 residues. The germline V and J ends were trimmed by 0 bases and 1 base, with 13 bases remaining between them. From germline, CDR1 is SGHKS and CDR2 YYEKEE (reference sequence). The CDR3 region has the DNA TGTGCCAGCAGCTTGGGCGCAGGGGTTCCCCAAGAGACCCAGTACTTC. This translates into CASSLGAGVPQETQYF.

The V and J genes are TRBV7-8 and TRBJ2-1; the match to TRBD1 covers 8 bases. In germline, CDR1 is SGHVS, CDR2 FQNEAQ. V gave up 3 bases and J gave up 8 bases; unmatched junction bases: 6. The CDR3 has 14 amino acids. The CDR3 loop is CASSFGQGNYEQFF. CDR3 bases: TGTGCCAGCAGCTTTGGACAGGGTAACTATGAGCAGTTCTTC.

The genes are TRBV6-1 and TRBJ1-5, with a weak D call TRBD1 (5 bases). V lost 1 base and J lost 0, with 10 bases in between. The CDR3 length is 16 residues. Germline V gives CDR1 MNHNS, CDR2 SASEGT. The CDR3 spells CASSEGGDYSNQPQHF. DNA for the CDR3: TGTGCCAGCAGTGAAGGGGGCGATTATAGCAATCAGCCCCAGCATTTT.

This clonotype was seen many times. This chain connects TRBV12-3 or TRBV12-4 to TRBJ1-5; D is uncertain. V was clipped by 1 base and J by 6 bases, with 1 base between them. The CDR3 is 11 residues long. The CDR3 sequence: CASSLGQPQHF. Here the CDR3 DNA reads TGTGCCAGCAGTTTAGGTCAGCCCCAGCATTTT.

This clonotype was recorded many times. The gene calls are TRBV12-3 or TRBV12-4 and TRBJ2-7; 7 bases are shared with TRBD1. CDR3 size: 13 residues. V lost 9 bases and J lost 0; bases outside the gene matches: 5. The CDR3: CASGQDSSYEQYF. The DNA of the CDR3 is TGTGCCAGTGGACAGGACAGCTCCTACGAGCAGTACTTC.

This clonotype came up a few times. The J gene is TRBJ2-7, the V gene TRBV7-2, with TRBD2 matching 9 bases. The germline V gene encodes CDR1 SGHTA and CDR2 FQGNSA. The CDR3 contains 15 residues. V was clipped by 2 bases and J by 0 bases; unmatched bases: 2. CDR3 sequence (DNA): TGTGCCAGCAGCTTAAGTAGCGGGAGCTCCTACGAGCAGTACTTC. Amino acid sequence: CASSLSSGSSYEQYF.

This clonotype appeared many times. V usage is TRBV7-9 and J usage is TRBJ1-5; tentative D call: TRBD1 (6 bases). The CDR3 has 18 amino acids. Germline loops: CDR1 SEHNR, CDR2 FQNEAQ (reference sequence). Trimming left V 1 base short and J 2 bases short, with 18 bases between. CDR3 bases: TGTGCCAGCAGCTTAGTGGTCCGGGGGCAGGATGGCAATCAGCCCCAGCATTTT. It codes for CASSLVVRGQDGNQPQHF.

The table lists this clonotype with a few counts. This chain uses TRBV7-6 with TRBJ2-1, with 7 bases lining up with TRBD2. The CDR3 sequence is 12 residues long. The ends lost 3 bases at V and 10 bases at J; junction bases unmatched: 3. Germline-derived CDR1 and CDR2 are SGHVS and FNYEAQ. The CDR3 is CASSLRAGEQFF. Written as DNA, the CDR3 is TGTGCCAGCAGCTTGCGAGCGGGGGAGCAGTTCTTC.

This clonotype appeared many times. This chain links TRBV29-1 with TRBJ2-3; TRBD2 aligns across 11 bases. This CDR3 is 15 amino acids long. CDR1 and CDR2 from the germline V gene are SQVTM and ANQGSEA. J lost 2 bases, V lost 5 bases, and 6 bases had no gene match. The CDR3 loop is CSVRRLAGLTDTQYF. CDR3 sequence (DNA): TGCAGCGTTAGAAGACTAGCGGGGCTCACAGATACGCAGTATTTT.

The chain employs TRBV20-1 and TRBJ1-6, with TRBD1 matching over 7 bases. This CDR3 region has 16 residues. CDR1 DFQATT and CDR2 SNEGSKA come from the germline V gene (reference sequence). The J segment lost 6 bases and the V segment lost 6 bases, leaving 14 bases of the junction unmatched. CDR3 nucleotide sequence: TGCAGTGCCAGGGGGGCAGGGGCTTCTCTTAATTCACCCCTCCACTTT. Its protein is CSARGAGASLNSPLHF.

This clonotype has more than one count but fewer than ten. At one end, the junction sequence differs from germline, possibly due to a read error. J is TRBJ2-3 and V is TRBV2, with D tentatively TRBD2 (6 bases). This CDR3 spans 11 amino acids. CDR1 and CDR2 (germline): SNHLY, FYNNEI. CDR3 nucleotides: TGTGCCAGCAGTGGTCTGATAGCGGAGGCCTTT. It specifies CASSGLIAEAF. Variable domain in full (rest from reference TRBV2 and TRBJ2-3): EPEVTQTPSHQVTQMGQEVILRCVPISNHLYFYWYRQILGQKVEFLVSFYNNEISEKSEIFDDQFSVERPDGSNFTLKIRSTKLEDSAMYFCASSGLIAEAFGPGTRLTVL.

Many counts were recorded for this clonotype. The rearrangement joins TRBV11-3 to TRBJ2-6; TRBD1 is a possible D gene (6 bases). Germline V CDR1 and CDR2: SGHNT, YENEEA. Trimming removed 3 bases from V and 2 bases from J, with 14 bases in between. The CDR3 runs to 17 residues. In DNA form, the CDR3 reads TGTGCCAGCAGCTTTGTCTCAGGGGTCGCTGGGGCCAACGTCCTGACTTTC. Residues: CASSFVSGVAGANVLTF.

This clonotype came up many times. The rearrangement joins TRBV5-1 to TRBJ2-1; a possible D gene is TRBD2 (7 bases). The germline V and J ends were trimmed by 0 bases and 8 bases, with 21 bases remaining between them. Germline loops: CDR1 SGHRS, CDR2 YFSETQ. This CDR3 has 17 residues. The DNA for the CDR3 is TGCGCCAGCAGCTTGGGCTTACGAGGGGGGGGCAGCGATGAGCAGTTCTTC. It yields the protein CASSLGLRGGGSDEQFF.

This clonotype has a handful of counts. The chain couples TRBV5-4 to TRBJ2-5; 7 bases line up with TRBD2. Germline trimming cut 4 bases from V and 1 base from J; bases unmatched to any gene: 4. There are 14 residues in the CDR3. The germline V gene encodes CDR1 SGHNT and CDR2 YYREEE (reference sequence). The CDR3 sequence: CASSGRLAQETQYF. The DNA of the CDR3 is TGTGCCAGCAGCGGGAGACTAGCCCAAGAGACCCAGTACTTC.

This clonotype was observed a handful of times. The J gene is TRBJ2-7, the V gene TRBV4-2; D possibly corresponds to TRBD1 (6 bases). CDR1 is LGHNA, CDR2 YNFKEQ, per germline. The germline V and J ends were trimmed by 1 base and 0 bases, with 13 bases remaining between them. This CDR3 has 16 amino acids. The chain's CDR3 is CASSQVAADSSYEQYF. The CDR3 coding sequence is TGTGCCAGCAGCCAAGTAGCTGCGGACAGCTCCTACGAGCAGTACTTC.

This clonotype has at least ten counts. The chain recombines TRBV10-3 with TRBJ1-2; 7 nucleotides match TRBD1. This CDR3 spans 16 amino acids. The ends lost 3 bases at V and 0 bases at J; junction bases unmatched: 7. The germline CDR1 and CDR2 sequences are ENHRY and SYGVKD. The CDR3 loop is CAISEPTGAANYGYTF. CDR3 coding DNA: TGTGCCATCAGTGAACCAACAGGGGCGGCTAACTATGGCTACACCTTC.

At least ten counts were recorded for this clonotype. The chain links TRBV12-5 to TRBJ1-1, with TRBD1 matching over 10 bases. Germline V gene data show CDR1 as LGHNT and CDR2 as FRNRAP. J was trimmed by 3 bases and V by 0 bases; bases with no gene match: 10. The CDR3 extends over 18 amino acids. CDR3 nucleotides: TGTGCTAGTGGTTTGGTAATAGGACAGGGGGTTTTGGACACTGAAGCTTTCTTT. Amino acids: CASGLVIGQGVLDTEAFF.

In this sample, this clonotype turned up a few times. The rearrangement joins TRBV20-1 to TRBJ1-1, with D uncertain. The CDR3 length is 13 residues. CDR1 is DFQATT and CDR2 is SNEGSKA in the germline V gene (reference sequence). The V gene lost 6 bases and the J gene lost 1 base, with 12 bases spanning the gap. CDR3 loop: CSAPARWNTEAFF. CDR3 nucleotide sequence: TGCAGTGCCCCCGCCCGGTGGAACACTGAAGCTTTCTTT.